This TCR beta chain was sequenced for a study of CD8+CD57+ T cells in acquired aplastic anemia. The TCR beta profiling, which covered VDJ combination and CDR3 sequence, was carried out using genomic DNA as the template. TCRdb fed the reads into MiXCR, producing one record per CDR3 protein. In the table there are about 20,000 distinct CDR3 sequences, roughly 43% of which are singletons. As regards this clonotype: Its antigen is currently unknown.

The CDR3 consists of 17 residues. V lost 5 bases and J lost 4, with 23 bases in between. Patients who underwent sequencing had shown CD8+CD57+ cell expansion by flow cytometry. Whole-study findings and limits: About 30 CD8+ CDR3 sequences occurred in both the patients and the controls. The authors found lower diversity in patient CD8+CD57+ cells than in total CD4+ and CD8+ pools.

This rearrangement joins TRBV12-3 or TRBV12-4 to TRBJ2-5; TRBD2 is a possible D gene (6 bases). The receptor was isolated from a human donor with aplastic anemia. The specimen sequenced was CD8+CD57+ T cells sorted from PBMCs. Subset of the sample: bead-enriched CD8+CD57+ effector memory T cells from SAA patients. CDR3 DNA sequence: TGTGCCAGCAGTCCCGGTTTCGGGACTCCTTCTCGAGAGACCCAGTACTTC. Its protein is CASSPGFGTPSRETQYF.